This T cell receptor beta chain was captured by sequencing in a study of T cell changes during pregnancy in multiple sclerosis. The method was immunoSEQ multiplex PCR; TCRdb's version includes in-frame clones alone and lacks a portion of them. The table includes 55,000 to 85,000 clones, over 75% detected once. The CDR3 is 16 residues long. The germline V gene has CDR1 MGHDK and CDR2 SYGVNS. The germline V and J ends were trimmed by 1 base and 1 base, with 13 bases remaining between them. This TCR was recovered from a female donor with multiple sclerosis, enrolled in a pregnancy study. The source material was peripheral blood, sampled in the third trimester of pregnancy. The chain uses TRBV25-1 and TRBJ1-2; D ambiguous. CDR3 coding DNA: TGTGCCAGCAGTGAATTGGGAGAGCGGGGTAACTATGGCTACACCTTC. Translating gives CASSELGERGNYGYTF.